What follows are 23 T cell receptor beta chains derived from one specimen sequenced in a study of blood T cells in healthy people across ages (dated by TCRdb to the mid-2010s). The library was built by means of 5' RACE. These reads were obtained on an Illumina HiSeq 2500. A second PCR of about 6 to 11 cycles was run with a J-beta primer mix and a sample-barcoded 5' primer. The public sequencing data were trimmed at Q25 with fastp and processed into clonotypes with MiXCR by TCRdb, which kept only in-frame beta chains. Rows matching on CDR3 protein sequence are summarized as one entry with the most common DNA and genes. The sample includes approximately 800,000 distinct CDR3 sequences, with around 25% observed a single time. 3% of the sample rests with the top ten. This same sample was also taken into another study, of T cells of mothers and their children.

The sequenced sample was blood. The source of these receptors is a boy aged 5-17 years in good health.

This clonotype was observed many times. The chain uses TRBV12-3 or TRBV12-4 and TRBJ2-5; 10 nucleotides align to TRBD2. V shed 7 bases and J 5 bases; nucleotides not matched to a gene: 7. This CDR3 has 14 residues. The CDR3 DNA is TGTGCCAGCAACTTGGGACTAGCGAGGGAGACCCAGTACTTC. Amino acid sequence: CASNLGLARETQYF.

CDR3 sequence reads: CASSQVGLAVTQETQYF. CDR3 coding DNA: TGCGCCAGCAGCCAAGTCGGGCTAGCGGTGACCCAAGAGACCCAGTACTTC. This chain uses TRBV4-1 with TRBJ2-5; 7 bases fit TRBD2. This CDR3 is 17 amino acids long. Germline CDR1 MGHRA, CDR2 YSYEKL. J gave up 1 base and V 1 base, and 9 bases lay outside the gene matches.

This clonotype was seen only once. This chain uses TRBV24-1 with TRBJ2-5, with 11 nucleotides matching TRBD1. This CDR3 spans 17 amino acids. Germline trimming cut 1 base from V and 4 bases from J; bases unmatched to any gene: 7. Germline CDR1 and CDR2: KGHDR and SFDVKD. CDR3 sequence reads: CATSDFWDRGRRETQYF. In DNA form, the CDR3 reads TGTGCCACCAGTGATTTTTGGGACAGGGGGAGAAGAGAGACCCAGTACTTC.

In DNA form, the CDR3 reads TGTGCCAGCAGCGAACCCGGACAGGGGAGGTACAATGAGCAGTTCTTC. As protein: CASSEPGQGRYNEQFF. This chain uses TRBV2 with TRBJ2-1, with 9 bases that match TRBD1. Germline trimming cut 6 bases from V and 4 bases from J; bases unmatched to any gene: 10. This CDR3 comprises 16 residues. Germline assignment: CDR1 SNHLY and CDR2 FYNNEI.

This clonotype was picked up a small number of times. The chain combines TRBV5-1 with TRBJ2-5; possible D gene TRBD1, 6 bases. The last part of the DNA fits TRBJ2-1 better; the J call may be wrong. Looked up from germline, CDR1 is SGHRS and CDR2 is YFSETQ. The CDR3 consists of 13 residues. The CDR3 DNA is TGCGCCAGCAGTCCTTCTCAGGGGAATGAGCAGTTCTTC. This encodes CASSPSQGNEQFF.

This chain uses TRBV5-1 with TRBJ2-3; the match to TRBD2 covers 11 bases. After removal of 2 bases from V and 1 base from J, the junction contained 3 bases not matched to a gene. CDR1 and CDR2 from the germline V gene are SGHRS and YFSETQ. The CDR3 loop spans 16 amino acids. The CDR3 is CASSFSGGDRTDTQYF. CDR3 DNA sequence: TGCGCCAGCAGCTTTAGCGGGGGGGATCGCACAGATACGCAGTATTTT.

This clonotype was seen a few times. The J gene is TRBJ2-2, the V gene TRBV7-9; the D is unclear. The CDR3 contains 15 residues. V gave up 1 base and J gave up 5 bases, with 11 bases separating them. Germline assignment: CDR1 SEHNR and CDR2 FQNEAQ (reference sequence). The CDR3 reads CASSLGPPRTGELFF. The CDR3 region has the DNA TGTGCCAGCAGCTTAGGGCCTCCTCGGACCGGGGAGCTGTTTTTT. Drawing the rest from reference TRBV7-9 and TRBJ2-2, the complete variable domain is DTGVSQNPRHKITKRGQNVTFRCDPISEHNRLYWYRQTLGQGPEFLTYFQNEAQLEKSRLLSDRFSAERPKGSFSTLEIQRTEQGDSAMYLCASSLGPPRTGELFFGEGSRLTVL.

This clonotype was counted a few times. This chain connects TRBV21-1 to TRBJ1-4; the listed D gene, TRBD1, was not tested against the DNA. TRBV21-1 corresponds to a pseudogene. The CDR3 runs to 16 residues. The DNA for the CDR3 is TGTGCCAGCAGCAAAAGGAAATTCAGGGGAAACGAAAAACTGTTTTTT. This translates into CASSKRKFRGNEKLFF.

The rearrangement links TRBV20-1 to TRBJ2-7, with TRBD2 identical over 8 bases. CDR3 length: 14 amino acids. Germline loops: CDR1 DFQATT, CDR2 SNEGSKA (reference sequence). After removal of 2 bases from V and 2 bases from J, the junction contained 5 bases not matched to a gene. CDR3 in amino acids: CSARPGGAAYEQYF. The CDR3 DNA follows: TGCAGTGCTAGACCCGGGGGGGCCGCCTACGAGCAGTACTTC.

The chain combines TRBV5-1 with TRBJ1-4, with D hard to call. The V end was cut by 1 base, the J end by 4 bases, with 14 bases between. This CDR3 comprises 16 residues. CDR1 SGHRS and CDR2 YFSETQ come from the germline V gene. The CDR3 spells CASSLKAGRGNEKLFF. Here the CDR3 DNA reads TGCGCCAGCAGCTTGAAGGCAGGACGGGGTAATGAAAAACTGTTTTTT.

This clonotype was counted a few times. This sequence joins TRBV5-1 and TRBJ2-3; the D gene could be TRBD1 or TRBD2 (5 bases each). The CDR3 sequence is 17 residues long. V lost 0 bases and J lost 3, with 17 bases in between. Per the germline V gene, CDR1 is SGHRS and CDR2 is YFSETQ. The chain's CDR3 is CASSLGGWAPGTDTQYF. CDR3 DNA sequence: TGCGCCAGCAGCTTGGGGGGCTGGGCGCCGGGGACAGATACGCAGTATTTT.

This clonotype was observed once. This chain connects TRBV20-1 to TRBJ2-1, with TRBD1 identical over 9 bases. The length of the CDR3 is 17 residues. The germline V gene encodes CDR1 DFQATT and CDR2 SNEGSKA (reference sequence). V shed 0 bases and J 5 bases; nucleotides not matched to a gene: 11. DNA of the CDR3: TGCAGTGCTAGAGACCTCCGGGGGACAGGGAGACACAATGAGCAGTTCTTC. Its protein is CSARDLRGTGRHNEQFF.

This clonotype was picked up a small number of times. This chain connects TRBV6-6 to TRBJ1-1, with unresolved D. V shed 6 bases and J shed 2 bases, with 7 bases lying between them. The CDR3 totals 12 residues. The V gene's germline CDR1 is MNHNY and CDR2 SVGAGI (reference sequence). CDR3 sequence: CASSPFNTEAFF. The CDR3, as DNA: TGTGCCAGCAGCCCCTTTAACACTGAAGCTTTCTTT.

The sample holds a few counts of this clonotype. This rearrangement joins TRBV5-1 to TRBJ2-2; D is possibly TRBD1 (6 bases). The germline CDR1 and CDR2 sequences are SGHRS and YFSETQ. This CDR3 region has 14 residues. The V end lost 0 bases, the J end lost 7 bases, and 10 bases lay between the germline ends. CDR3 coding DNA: TGCGCCAGCAGCTTGGACAGGGAATACGGGGAGCTGTTTTTT. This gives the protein CASSLDREYGELFF.

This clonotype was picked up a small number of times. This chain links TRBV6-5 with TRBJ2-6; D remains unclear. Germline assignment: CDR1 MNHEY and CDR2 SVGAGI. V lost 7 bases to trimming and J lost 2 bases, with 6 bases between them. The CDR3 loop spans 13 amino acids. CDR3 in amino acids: CASMRTGANVLTF. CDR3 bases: TGTGCCAGCATGCGAACTGGGGCCAACGTCCTGACTTTC.

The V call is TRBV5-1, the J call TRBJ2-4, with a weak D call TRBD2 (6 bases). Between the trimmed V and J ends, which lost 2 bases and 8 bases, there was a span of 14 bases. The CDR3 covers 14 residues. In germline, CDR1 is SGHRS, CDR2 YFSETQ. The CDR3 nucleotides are TGCGCCAGCAGCTTTGGGAGGACGGATGACATTCAGTACTTC. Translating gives CASSFGRTDDIQYF.

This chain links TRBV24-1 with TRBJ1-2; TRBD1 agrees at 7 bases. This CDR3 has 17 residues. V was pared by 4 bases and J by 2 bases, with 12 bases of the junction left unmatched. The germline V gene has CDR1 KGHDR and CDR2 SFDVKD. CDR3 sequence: CATSDAVTGVKNYGYTF. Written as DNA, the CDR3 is TGTGCCACCAGTGACGCGGTTACAGGGGTGAAAAACTATGGCTACACCTTC.

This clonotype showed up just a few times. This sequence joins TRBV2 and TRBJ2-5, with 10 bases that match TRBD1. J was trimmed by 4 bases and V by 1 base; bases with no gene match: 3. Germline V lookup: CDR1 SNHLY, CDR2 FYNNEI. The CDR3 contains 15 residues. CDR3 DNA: TGTGCCAGCAGTGAAGACCGGGACAGGGGAGAGACCCAGTACTTC. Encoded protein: CASSEDRDRGETQYF.

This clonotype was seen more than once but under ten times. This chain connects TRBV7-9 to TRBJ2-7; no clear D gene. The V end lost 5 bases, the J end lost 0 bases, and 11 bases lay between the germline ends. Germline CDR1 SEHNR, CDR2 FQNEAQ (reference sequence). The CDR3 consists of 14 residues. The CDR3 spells CASSPETDSYEQYF. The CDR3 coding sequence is TGTGCCAGCAGCCCCGAGACGGACTCCTACGAGCAGTACTTC.

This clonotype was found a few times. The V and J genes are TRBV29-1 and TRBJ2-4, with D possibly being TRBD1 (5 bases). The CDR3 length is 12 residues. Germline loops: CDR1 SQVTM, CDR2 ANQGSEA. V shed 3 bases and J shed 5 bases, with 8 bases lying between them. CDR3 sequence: CSVDWGQNIQYF. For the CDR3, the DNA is TGCAGCGTTGATTGGGGCCAAAACATTCAGTACTTC.

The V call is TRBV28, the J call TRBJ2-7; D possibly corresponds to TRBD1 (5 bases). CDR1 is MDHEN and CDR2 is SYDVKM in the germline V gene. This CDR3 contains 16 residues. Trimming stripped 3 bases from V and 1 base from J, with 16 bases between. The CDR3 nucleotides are TGTGCCAGCAGTTTGGCCCCCCGACAGAAATCCTACGAGCAGTACTTC. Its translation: CASSLAPRQKSYEQYF.

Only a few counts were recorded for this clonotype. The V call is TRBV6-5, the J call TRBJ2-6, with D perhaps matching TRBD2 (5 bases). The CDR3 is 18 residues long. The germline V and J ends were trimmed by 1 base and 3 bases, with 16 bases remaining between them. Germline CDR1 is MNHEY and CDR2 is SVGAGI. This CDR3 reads CASSYFGRGFGGANVLTF. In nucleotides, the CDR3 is TGTGCCAGCAGTTACTTCGGTAGAGGGTTTGGTGGGGCCAACGTCCTGACTTTC.

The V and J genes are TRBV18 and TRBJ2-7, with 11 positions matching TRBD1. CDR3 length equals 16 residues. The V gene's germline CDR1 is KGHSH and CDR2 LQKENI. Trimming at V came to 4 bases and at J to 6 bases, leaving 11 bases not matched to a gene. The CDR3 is CASSLHAGTGGSEQYF. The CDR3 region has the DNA TGTGCCAGCTCACTTCATGCCGGGACAGGGGGGAGCGAGCAGTACTTC.